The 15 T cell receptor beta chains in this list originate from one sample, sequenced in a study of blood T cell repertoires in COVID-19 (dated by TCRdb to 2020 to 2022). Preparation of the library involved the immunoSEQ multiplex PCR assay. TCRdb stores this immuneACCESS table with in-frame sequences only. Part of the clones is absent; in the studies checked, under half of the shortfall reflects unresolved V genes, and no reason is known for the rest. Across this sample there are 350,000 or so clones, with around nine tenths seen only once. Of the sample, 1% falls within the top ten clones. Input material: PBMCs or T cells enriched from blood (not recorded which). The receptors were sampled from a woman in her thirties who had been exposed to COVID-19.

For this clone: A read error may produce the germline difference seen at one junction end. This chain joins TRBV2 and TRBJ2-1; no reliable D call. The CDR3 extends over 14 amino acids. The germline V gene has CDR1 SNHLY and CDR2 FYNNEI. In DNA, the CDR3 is TGTGCCAGCAGGGAAGGAGTCACCTACAATGAGCAGTTCTTC. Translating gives CASREGVTYNEQFF.

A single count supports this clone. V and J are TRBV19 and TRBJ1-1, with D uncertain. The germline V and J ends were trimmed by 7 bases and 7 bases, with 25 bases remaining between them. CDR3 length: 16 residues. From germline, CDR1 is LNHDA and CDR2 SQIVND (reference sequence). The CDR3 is CASTEVSAARMGEAFF. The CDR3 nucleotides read TGTGCCAGTACCGAGGTCTCGGCCGCGAGGATGGGTGAAGCTTTCTTT.

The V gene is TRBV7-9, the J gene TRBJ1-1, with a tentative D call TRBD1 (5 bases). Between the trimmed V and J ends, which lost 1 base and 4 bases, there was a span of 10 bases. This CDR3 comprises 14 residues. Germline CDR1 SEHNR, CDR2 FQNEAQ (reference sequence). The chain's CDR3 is CASSLVVGGTEAFF. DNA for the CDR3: TGTGCCAGCAGCTTAGTAGTCGGGGGCACTGAAGCTTTCTTT.

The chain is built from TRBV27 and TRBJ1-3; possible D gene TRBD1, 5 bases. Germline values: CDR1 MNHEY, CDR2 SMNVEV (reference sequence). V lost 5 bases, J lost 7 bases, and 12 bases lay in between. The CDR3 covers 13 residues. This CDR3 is CASSQRTLNTIYF. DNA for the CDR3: TGTGCCAGCAGTCAACGGACACTCAACACCATATATTTT.

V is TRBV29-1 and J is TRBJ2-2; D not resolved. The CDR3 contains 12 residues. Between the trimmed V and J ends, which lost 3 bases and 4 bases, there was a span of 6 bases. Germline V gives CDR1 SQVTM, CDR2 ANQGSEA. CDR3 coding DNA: TGCAGCGTTGACCAGATCACCGGGGAGCTGTTTTTT. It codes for CSVDQITGELFF.

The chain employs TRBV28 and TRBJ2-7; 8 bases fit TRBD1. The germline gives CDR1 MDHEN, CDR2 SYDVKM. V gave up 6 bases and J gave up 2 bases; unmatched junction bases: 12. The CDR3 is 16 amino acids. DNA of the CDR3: TGTGCCAGCAGCCTCCAGGGGGCGTCGTTCCCCTACGAGCAGTACTTC. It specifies CASSLQGASFPYEQYF.

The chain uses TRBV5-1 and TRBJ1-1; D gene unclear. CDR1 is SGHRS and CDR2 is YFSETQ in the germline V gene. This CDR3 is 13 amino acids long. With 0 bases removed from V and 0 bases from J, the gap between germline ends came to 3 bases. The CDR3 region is CASSLVLNTEAFF. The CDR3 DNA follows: TGCGCCAGCAGCTTGGTCTTGAACACTGAAGCTTTCTTT.

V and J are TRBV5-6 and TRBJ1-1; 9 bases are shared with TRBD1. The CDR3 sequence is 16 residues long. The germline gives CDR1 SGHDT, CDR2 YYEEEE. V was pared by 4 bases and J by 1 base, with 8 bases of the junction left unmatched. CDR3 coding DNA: TGTGCCAGCAGCGCCTACAGGGGGCGAAGGAACACTGAAGCTTTCTTT. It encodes CASSAYRGRRNTEAFF. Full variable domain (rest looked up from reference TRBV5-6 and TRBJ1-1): DAGVTQSPTHLIKTRGQQVTLRCSPKSGHDTVSWYQQALGQGPQFIFQYYEEEERQRGNFPDRFSGHQFPNYSSELNVNALLLGDSALYLCASSAYRGRRNTEAFFGQGTRLTVV.

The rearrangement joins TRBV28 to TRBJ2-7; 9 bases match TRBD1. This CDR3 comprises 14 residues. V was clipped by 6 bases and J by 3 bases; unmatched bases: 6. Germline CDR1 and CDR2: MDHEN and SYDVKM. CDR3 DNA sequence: TGTGCCAGCAGGGGACAGGGTCGGGGCTACGAGCAGTACTTC. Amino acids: CASRGQGRGYEQYF.

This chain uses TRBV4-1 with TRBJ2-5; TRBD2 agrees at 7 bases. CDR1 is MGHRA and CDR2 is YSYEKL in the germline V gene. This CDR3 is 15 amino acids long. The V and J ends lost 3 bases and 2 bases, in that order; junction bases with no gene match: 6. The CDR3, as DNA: TGCGCCAGCAGCCAGGCCCGGGGAGGGCAAGAGACCCAGTACTTC. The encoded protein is CASSQARGGQETQYF.

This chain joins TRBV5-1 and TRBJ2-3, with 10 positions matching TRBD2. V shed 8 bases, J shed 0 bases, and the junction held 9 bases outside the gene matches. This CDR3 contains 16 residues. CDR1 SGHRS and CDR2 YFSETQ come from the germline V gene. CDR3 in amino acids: CASTLAGRSSTDTQYF. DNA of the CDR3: TGCGCCAGTACACTAGCGGGACGTTCTAGCACAGATACGCAGTATTTT. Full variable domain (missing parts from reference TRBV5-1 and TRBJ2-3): KAGVTQTPRYLIKTRGQQVTLSCSPISGHRSVSWYQQTPGQGLQFLFEYFSETQRNKGNFPGRFSGRQFSNSRSEMNVSTLELGDSALYLCASTLAGRSSTDTQYFGPGTRLTVL.

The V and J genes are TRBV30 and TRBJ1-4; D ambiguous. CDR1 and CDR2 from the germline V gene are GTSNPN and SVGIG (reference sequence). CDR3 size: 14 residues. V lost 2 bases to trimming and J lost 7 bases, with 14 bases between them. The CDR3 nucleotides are TGTGCCTGGAGTACCTTCGGGTCCGGTGAAAAACTGTTTTTT. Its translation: CAWSTFGSGEKLFF.

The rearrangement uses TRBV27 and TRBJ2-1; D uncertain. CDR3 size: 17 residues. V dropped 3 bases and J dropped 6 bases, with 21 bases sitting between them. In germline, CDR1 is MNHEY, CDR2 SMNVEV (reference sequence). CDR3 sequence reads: CASSFLVLPTPGNEQFF. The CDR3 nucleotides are TGTGCCAGCAGTTTCTTGGTACTTCCGACCCCAGGCAATGAGCAGTTCTTC.

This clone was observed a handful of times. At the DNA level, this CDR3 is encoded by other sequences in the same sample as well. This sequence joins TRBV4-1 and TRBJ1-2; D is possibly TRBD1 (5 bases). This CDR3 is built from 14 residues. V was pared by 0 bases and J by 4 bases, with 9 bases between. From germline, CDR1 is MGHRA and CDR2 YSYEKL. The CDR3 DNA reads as TGCGCCAGCAGCCAAGAAGGGCAGGGCTATGGCTACACCTTC. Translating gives CASSQEGQGYGYTF.

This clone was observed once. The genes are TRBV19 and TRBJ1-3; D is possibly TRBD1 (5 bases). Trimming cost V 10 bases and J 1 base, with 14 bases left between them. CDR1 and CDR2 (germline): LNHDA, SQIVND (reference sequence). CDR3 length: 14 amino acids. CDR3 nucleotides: TGTGCCACGGGGGGTATTGAATCTGGAAACACCATATATTTT. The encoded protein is CATGGIESGNTIYF.